The clone carrying this T cell receptor beta chain appeared a few times. Its antigen is undetermined. The data are from a study of T-cell reconstitution after alpha-beta-depleted transplantation in children. V lost 9 bases, J lost 3 bases, and 4 bases lay in between. Germline lookup yields CDR1 SGDLS and CDR2 YYNGEE. This CDR3 has 10 residues. Regarding the study as a whole: The authors attributed T-cell counts and diversity one year after transplant mostly to newly produced T cells. The study traced high day-60 TCRbeta diversity in some patients to surviving recipient T cells and thymic progenitors. Several hundred expanded graft clones reportedly were the source of alpha-beta T cells about two months after transplant.

As it was prepared, the TCRbeta library received unique molecular identifiers. TCRdb passed the PCR reads through MiXCR, listing each CDR3 protein once. The sample shows about 15,000 distinct CDR3 sequences, about 7.6% of them seen only once. This TCR was sampled from a boy younger than two who had a stem cell transplant for Wiskott-Aldrich syndrome, so the T cells may come from the graft donor. Here the sequenced sample was PBMCs, mostly from graft donor cells, taken 60 days after TCRalphabeta/CD19-depleted stem cell transplant. The chain combines TRBV9 with TRBJ1-5, with D unclear. This CDR3 reads CATFNQPQHF. CDR3 in DNA: TGTGCCACCTTCAATCAGCCCCAGCATTTT.